Each of the 29 T cell receptor beta chains below was sequenced from the same sample in a study of T cell responses to AZD1222 COVID-19 vaccine. The repertoire was sequenced with immunoSEQ multiplex PCR; TCRdb's copy has only in-frame clones and lacks some. This sample has around 180,000 clones, with more than 75% found just once. Sequences were derived from peripheral blood, sampled 28 days after the second AZD1222 dose. The receptors come from an adult who received the AZD1222 COVID-19 vaccine.

The J gene is TRBJ2-1, the V gene TRBV7-3, with TRBD2 matching 11 bases. CDR1 and CDR2 (germline): SGHTA, FQGTGA. With 5 bases clipped from V and 14 bases from J, the junction kept 11 bases outside the gene matches. This CDR3 is built from 14 residues. This CDR3 reads CASSTGLAAFGKFF. DNA for the CDR3: TGTGCCAGCAGCACGGGACTAGCGGCCTTCGGGAAGTTCTTC.

The rearrangement links TRBV28 to TRBJ1-2; 10 nucleotides match TRBD1. Germline assignment: CDR1 MDHEN and CDR2 SYDVKM. Trimming cost V 4 bases and J 7 bases; bases outside gene matches: 6. The length of the CDR3 is 14 residues. As DNA, the CDR3 is TGTGCCAGCAGTTGGGACAGGGGTGTTGGTGGCTACACCTTC. As protein: CASSWDRGVGGYTF.

This chain joins TRBV4-1 and TRBJ1-4; D unclear. V was pared by 1 base and J by 4 bases, with 10 bases between. Germline assignment: CDR1 MGHRA and CDR2 YSYEKL. The CDR3 is 15 amino acids. Here the CDR3 DNA reads TGCGCCAGCAGCCAAGGAGGGTTGGGTAATGAAAAACTGTTTTTT. As protein: CASSQGGLGNEKLFF.

CDR3 region: CASSQVPVGAGELFF. CDR3 nucleotides: TGCGCCAGCAGCCAAGTCCCTGTTGGAGCCGGGGAGCTGTTTTTT. This chain uses TRBV4-3 with TRBJ2-2; D is unclear. The V end was cut by 1 base, the J end by 6 bases, with 12 bases between. This CDR3 is 15 amino acids long. Germline V lookup: CDR1 LGHNA, CDR2 YSLEER.

This clone came up a few times. The rearrangement joins TRBV14 to TRBJ1-2; 7 positions match TRBD1. The CDR3 is made up of 16 amino acids. The germline CDR1 and CDR2 sequences are SGHDN and FVKESK. Losses at the gene ends were 2 bases for V and 2 bases for J; bases not matched to a gene: 8. DNA for the CDR3: TGTGCCAGCAGCCAAAGGCTCGGGACAGCCAACTATGGCTACACCTTC. Its protein product is CASSQRLGTANYGYTF.

The count of this clone is one. The J gene is TRBJ1-2, the V gene TRBV9, with a weak D call TRBD1 (6 bases). The germline gives CDR1 SGDLS, CDR2 YYNGEE. The CDR3 covers 13 residues. Trimming removed 3 bases from V and 4 bases from J, with 10 bases in between. The DNA for the CDR3 is TGTGCCAGCAGCGCAACAGGGATCTATGGCTACACCTTC. This sequence encodes CASSATGIYGYTF.

This chain links TRBV28 with TRBJ2-7; the D gene could be TRBD1 or TRBD2 (5 bases each). This CDR3 spans 15 amino acids. The germline gives CDR1 MDHEN, CDR2 SYDVKM. Trimming removed 7 bases at V and 3 bases at J, with 19 bases between. The CDR3 bases are TGTGCCAGCACAATTCCGGCCGGGGCGGGCTACGAGCAGTACTTC. Amino acids: CASTIPAGAGYEQYF.

This rearrangement joins TRBV20-1 to TRBJ1-1, with 8 positions matching TRBD1. The CDR3 is 11 amino acids. Germline CDR1 DFQATT, CDR2 SNEGSKA (reference sequence). V was pared by 4 bases and J by 8 bases, with 3 bases of the junction left unmatched. The CDR3 sequence: CSANRDREAFF. CDR3 DNA sequence: TGCAGTGCTAACCGGGACAGGGAAGCTTTCTTT.

This clone has just a few counts. V gene TRBV28 combines with J gene TRBJ2-7, with a possible D match to TRBD2 (7 bases). CDR3 length equals 13 residues. V lost 6 bases and J 7 bases, leaving 16 bases between the germline ends. Germline V lookup: CDR1 MDHEN, CDR2 SYDVKM. This chain's CDR3 is CASSWSGTSEQYF. The CDR3 DNA follows: TGTGCCAGCAGCTGGAGCGGGACAAGTGAGCAGTACTTC.

V usage is TRBV7-3 and J usage is TRBJ1-1; D might be TRBD1 (5 bases). Trimming cost V 8 bases and J 1 base, with 11 bases left between them. Germline V gene data show CDR1 as SGHTA and CDR2 as FQGTGA. This CDR3 has 13 residues. The CDR3: CASGQGPNTEAFF. The CDR3 DNA reads as TGTGCCAGCGGACAAGGTCCGAACACTGAAGCTTTCTTT.

The rearrangement joins TRBV7-2 to TRBJ2-7, with TRBD1 as a possible D gene (6 bases). The V gene lost 5 bases and the J gene lost 2 bases, with 13 bases spanning the gap. The CDR3 runs to 14 residues. CDR1 and CDR2 (germline): SGHTA, FQGNSA. CDR3 DNA sequence: TGTGCCAGCAGCCTCCAGGGGTCTACCTACGAGCAGTACTTC. As protein: CASSLQGSTYEQYF.

V usage is TRBV6-5 and J usage is TRBJ1-4; 7 bases are shared with TRBD1. V lost 8 bases, J lost 8 bases, and 14 bases stayed unmatched. The CDR3 totals 15 residues. The germline CDR1 and CDR2 sequences are MNHEY and SVGAGI. Here the CDR3 reads CASVFSDREREKLFF. The CDR3 DNA is TGTGCCAGCGTCTTTTCAGACAGGGAAAGGGAAAAACTGTTTTTT.

The table lists this clone with a few counts. The gene calls are TRBV28 and TRBJ1-3, with D hard to call. CDR3 size: 14 residues. Between the trimmed V and J ends, which lost 3 bases and 4 bases, there was a span of 10 bases. Germline CDR1 and CDR2: MDHEN and SYDVKM. The CDR3 loop is CASSLRDAGNTIYF. In nucleotides, the CDR3 is TGTGCCAGCAGTTTGCGGGATGCGGGAAACACCATATATTTT.

The chain carries TRBV19 and TRBJ2-7; D is unclear. Germline CDR1 LNHDA, CDR2 SQIVND (reference sequence). The CDR3 consists of 13 residues. Trimming took 5 bases from V and 7 from J, leaving 15 bases between them. Here the CDR3 reads CASSPQPMGEQYF. CDR3 DNA sequence: TGTGCCAGTAGTCCCCAACCCATGGGGGAGCAGTACTTC.

The chain recombines TRBV10-2 with TRBJ2-7; the D gene is possibly TRBD2 (5 bases). Germline CDR1 reads WSHSY; CDR2 reads SAAADI. The CDR3 runs to 13 residues. Trimming took 8 bases from V and 2 from J, leaving 13 bases between them. In nucleotides, the CDR3 is TGCGCCAGCGGAACTGGACTTGCCTACGAGCAGTACTTC. Its translation is CASGTGLAYEQYF.

The chain carries TRBV28 and TRBJ1-2; 8 nucleotides match TRBD1. After removal of 5 bases from V and 5 bases from J, the junction contained 1 base not matched to a gene. The germline V gene has CDR1 MDHEN and CDR2 SYDVKM. The CDR3 is 12 residues long. CDR3 region: CASSTGGYGYTF. The CDR3 DNA reads as TGTGCCAGCAGTACAGGGGGGTATGGCTACACCTTC.

The chain is built from TRBV30 and TRBJ2-3; 9 bases fit TRBD1. This CDR3 has 15 amino acids. Germline CDR1 reads GTSNPN; CDR2 reads SVGIG (reference sequence). The junction had 5 bases not matched to a gene; V was cut back by 2 bases and J by 2 bases. CDR3 DNA sequence: TGTGCCTGGAGTAGTGGACAGGGGTTCACAGATACGCAGTATTTT. This gives the protein CAWSSGQGFTDTQYF. The entire variable domain, with the rest obtained from reference TRBV30 and TRBJ2-3, is as follows: SQTIHQWPATLVQPVGSPLSLECTVEGTSNPNLYWYRQAAGRGLQLLFYSVGIGQISSEVPQNLSASRPQDRQFILSSKKLLLSDSGFYLCAWSSGQGFTDTQYFGPGTRLTVL.

The sample holds a few counts of this clone. CDR3 nucleotide sequence: TGTGCCAGCAGTCTTACCACACAAACCTACGAGCAGTACTTC. Its protein product is CASSLTTQTYEQYF. This rearrangement joins TRBV27 to TRBJ2-7, with D uncertain. This CDR3 has 14 residues. Germline V gene data show CDR1 as MNHEY and CDR2 as SMNVEV (reference sequence). V lost 5 bases and J 2 bases, leaving 13 bases between the germline ends.

This rearrangement joins TRBV4-3 to TRBJ1-4; possible D gene TRBD1, 6 bases. CDR1 and CDR2 (germline): LGHNA, YSLEER. V lost 4 bases and J 8 bases, leaving 14 bases between the germline ends. The CDR3 consists of 14 residues. The CDR3 DNA follows: TGCGCCAGCAGCCTCGAACAGGGAAGGGAAAAACTGTTTTTT. Translation gives CASSLEQGREKLFF.

The CDR3 nucleotides are TGTGCCAGCAGTGGAGACACAGATACGCAGTATTTT. This sequence encodes CASSGDTDTQYF. J is TRBJ2-3 and V is TRBV2; D remains unclear. Per the germline V gene, CDR1 is SNHLY and CDR2 is FYNNEI. The CDR3 contains 12 residues. V lost 4 bases and J 2 bases, leaving 4 bases between the germline ends.

This rearrangement joins TRBV5-1 to TRBJ1-2; 9 bases map to TRBD1. The junction had 10 bases not matched to a gene; V was cut back by 5 bases and J by 2 bases. The CDR3 covers 16 residues. CDR1 is SGHRS, CDR2 YFSETQ, per germline. CDR3 DNA sequence: TGCGCCAGCAGAGAAAATCCACAGGGGGCGAACTATGGCTACACCTTC. Amino acid sequence: CASRENPQGANYGYTF.

This clone was counted once. The V gene is TRBV7-8, the J gene TRBJ2-2; 7 bases align to TRBD1. Germline-derived CDR1 and CDR2 are SGHVS and FQNEAQ. The ends lost 5 bases at V and 4 bases at J; junction bases unmatched: 7. The CDR3 sequence is 15 residues long. The CDR3 region is CASSGLQGSTGELFF. The CDR3 nucleotides read TGTGCCAGCAGCGGCCTACAGGGGAGCACCGGGGAGCTGTTTTTT.

This sequence joins TRBV14 and TRBJ2-7; 7 positions agree with TRBD2. The V gene end was trimmed by 2 bases and the J gene end by 6 bases; junction bases not matched to a gene: 19. This CDR3 has 18 amino acids. Germline V gives CDR1 SGHDN, CDR2 FVKESK. The CDR3 here is CASSQYGRVGLVLGEQYF. The CDR3, as DNA: TGTGCCAGCAGCCAATATGGGCGGGTTGGACTAGTATTGGGCGAGCAGTACTTC. Using reference TRBV14 and TRBJ2-7 for the parts outside the CDR3, the full variable domain is EAGVTQFPSHSVIEKGQTVTLRCDPISGHDNLYWYRRVMGKEIKFLLHFVKESKQDESGMPNNRFLAERTGGTYSTLKVQPAELEDSGVYFCASSQYGRVGLVLGEQYFGPGTRLTVT.

The sample holds a few counts of this clone. This chain joins TRBV28 and TRBJ1-1; 9 bases line up with TRBD1. The CDR3 length is 16 residues. J was trimmed by 4 bases and V by 6 bases; bases with no gene match: 12. CDR1 and CDR2 (germline): MDHEN, SYDVKM. CDR3: CASRTGGARGGTEAFF. The CDR3 DNA follows: TGTGCCAGCAGAACAGGGGGCGCAAGAGGGGGCACTGAAGCTTTCTTT.

The chain uses TRBV19 and TRBJ1-2; 8 positions agree with TRBD1. The V and J ends lost 7 bases and 3 bases, in that order; junction bases with no gene match: 7. The germline V gene has CDR1 LNHDA and CDR2 SQIVND (reference sequence). The CDR3 runs to 14 residues. Written as DNA, the CDR3 is TGTGCCAGTACCGCCAGGGGGCGCTACTATGGCTACACCTTC. Its translation is CASTARGRYYGYTF.

The V gene is TRBV11-3, the J gene TRBJ2-3; possible D gene TRBD2, 5 bases. Germline V gene sequence: CDR1 SGHNT, CDR2 YENEEA. CDR3 length: 14 amino acids. V was shortened by 0 bases and J by 4 bases, with 8 bases between the two germline ends. The CDR3 loop is CASSLERVSDTQYF. CDR3 nucleotides: TGTGCCAGCAGCTTAGAGCGGGTTTCAGATACGCAGTATTTT.

The chain combines TRBV24-1 with TRBJ2-3, with 12 nucleotides matching TRBD2. CDR3 size: 17 residues. Germline V gives CDR1 KGHDR, CDR2 SFDVKD. With 3 bases clipped from V and 4 bases from J, the junction kept 7 bases outside the gene matches. CDR3 DNA sequence: TGTGCCACCAGTGATCCAGGACTAGCGGGAAGTTCAGATACGCAGTATTTT. As protein: CATSDPGLAGSSDTQYF.

The gene calls are TRBV30 and TRBJ1-5; the D gene is possibly TRBD1 (5 bases). From germline, CDR1 is GTSNPN and CDR2 SVGIG (reference sequence). Trimming pared 3 bases from V and 6 bases from J, leaving 18 bases between. This CDR3 is built from 15 residues. CDR3: CAWSLAASGPQPQHF. The CDR3 DNA follows: TGTGCCTGGAGCCTAGCGGCCTCGGGGCCTCAGCCCCAGCATTTT.

This clone has a single count. The J gene is TRBJ2-7, the V gene TRBV18, with no clear D. This CDR3 contains 13 residues. The germline V gene encodes CDR1 KGHSH and CDR2 LQKENI. Trimming shortened V by 0 bases and J by 5 bases, and 8 bases separated the two germline ends. Here the CDR3 reads CASSPPAGNEQYF. CDR3 sequence (DNA): TGTGCCAGCTCACCACCGGCTGGCAACGAGCAGTACTTC.